The present T cell receptor beta chain was sequenced within a study of spatial heterogeneity in lung cancer (dated by TCRdb to between 2019 and 2020). About the study as a whole: More beta-chain than alpha-chain transcripts were consistently detected, likely reflecting higher beta-chain transcript abundance. At surgery, both alpha and beta chains were TCR-sequenced in under 250 tumor regions, approximately 64 matched nontumor lung samples and 56 PBMC samples. In the raw uncorrected reads, each unique combination of TCR and UMI appeared more than ten times on average. TCR repertoire features were related to nonsynonymous mutation counts determined by whole-exome sequencing of tumor tissue. TCR alpha and beta repertoires were quantitatively compared across multiple tumor regions, matched nontumor lung and blood in non-small cell lung cancer. General findings and caveats noted by the study authors: Additional single-cell paired TCR alpha and beta sequencing was considered necessary to confirm, at a functional level, the hypothesis that regional TCRs recognize regional mutations. Ubiquitous expanded tumor TCRs were detected in blood more often at tumor resection than at routine follow-up.

Libraries were prepared through 5' RACE. For sequencing, a NextSeq 500 was employed. To allow correction of PCR and sequencing errors, the TCR library protocol tagged every TCR cDNA molecule with a unique molecular identifier. The published analysis was carried out like this. TCR identification, UMI-based error correction and CDR3 extraction were performed with Decombinator tools. TCRs above a frequency of 2 per 1,000, corresponding to the top 1% of the tumor frequency distribution, were defined as expanded. Renyi diversity was computed with the R vegan package after each repertoire had been subsampled 100 times to 5,000 TCRs. CDR3 similarity networks were built from amino acid triplet string-kernel similarity, connecting CDR3s with pairwise similarity above 0.82. TCRdb trimmed the raw reads at Q25, called clones with MiXCR and kept productive beta chains. Each CDR3 protein appears once, grouped with its most common genes and DNA. The V and J calls, along with clone size, are taken from TCRdb and not from the paper's own processing. This sample has about 23,000 distinct CDR3 sequences in its table, and approximately 4.8% of those were observed once. Together, the top ten hold about 5% of the sample.

A remark on this clonotype: What antigen it recognizes has not been identified. A much larger clone lies one base from this, so it may be a read error.

The CDR3 numbers 13 residues from cysteine through phenylalanine. The entry retains the CDR3 DNA only, 39 bases that are in frame from base 1. The sample's time point, from its label and the paper: sample taken at primary tumor resection. Donors were 70 or so patients with early-stage, untreated non-small cell lung cancer from the lung TRACERx cohort. Whole RNA extracted from tumor and nontumor lung tissue, or from cryopreserved PBMC samples, was used for TCR sequencing without cell sorting. Patients were selected for TCR sequencing only if sufficient RNA was available from at least two tumor regions.

The sequences come from PBMCs, collected at surgery. This sequence originates from a male donor with early-stage non-small cell lung cancer. The chain uses TRBV12-3 or TRBV12-4 and TRBJ1-4, with the identity of the D gene unclear. The CDR3 protein sequence reads: CASSFQAREKPFF. The sequenced DNA is TGTGCCAGCAGTTTCCAAGCCCGGGAAAAACCGTTTTTT.